This T cell receptor beta chain was sequenced for a study of blood T cell repertoires in COVID-19. Study-wide context: Nucleic acid was either cDNA or gDNA, and it came from T cells, B-cell-depleted T cells, or PBMCs.

In the source study's methods: Amplification of reference gene primers was used by the study to estimate nucleated cell counts. The assay was immunoSEQ multiplex PCR, and TCRdb's table has in-frame clones only and misses some. V and J calls and clone size are given by that table; D and trimming were obtained from the DNA. The table shows some 99,000 clones, with roughly 83% occurring only once. V was trimmed by 0 bases and J by 0 bases, leaving 6 bases between them. The CDR3 contains 14 residues. The germline V gene encodes CDR1 SGHRS and CDR2 YFSETQ. The receptor was isolated from a woman aged 60-75 years with acute or convalescent COVID-19. Sequenced sample: peripheral blood. This chain links TRBV5-1 with TRBJ1-1; D gene ambiguous. This CDR3 reads CASSLERMNTEAFF. CDR3 bases: TGCGCCAGCAGCTTGGAGCGGATGAACACTGAAGCTTTCTTT.